The following is a T cell receptor beta chain sequence with its context. Original handling: Quantification of nucleated cells was approximated via reference gene primer amplification. Measured with immunoSEQ multiplex PCR; TCRdb has only the in-frame clones, and not every one. The V and J calls and clone size were taken over from that table, and D and trimming were inferred from the DNA. Of under 250,000 clones listed, just under 90% were seen once; the top ten hold 4%. This CDR3 spans 15 amino acids. Germline CDR1 is MNHNS and CDR2 is SASEGT. Trimming shortened V by 1 base and J by 1 base, and 10 bases separated the two germline ends. Clinical history reported by participants formed the basis on which cohorts were assigned. The data are from a study of blood T cell repertoires in COVID-19.

The source of this sequence is a woman between 25 and 40 years old with acute COVID-19. The sequenced material came from PBMCs or T cells enriched from blood (not recorded which). This chain uses TRBV6-1 with TRBJ1-2; D is uncertain. The CDR3 here is CASSEVGRSNYGYTF. Here the CDR3 DNA reads TGTGCCAGCAGTGAAGTAGGGAGGAGTAACTATGGCTACACCTTC.